These 27 T cell receptor beta chains came from one sample sequenced in a study of blood T cell repertoires in COVID-19. Sequencing was performed with immunoSEQ multiplex PCR; in TCRdb, only in-frame clones are kept and a portion is missing. The table lists more than 300,000 clones, 86% of them singletons. Sequenced input: peripheral blood. The source of these receptors is a woman aged 45-60 years with acute or convalescent COVID-19.

The CDR3 DNA is TGTGCCAGCAGTGAAAGCCCTGGACAGGACTATGGCTACACCTTC. Translated: CASSESPGQDYGYTF. This chain uses TRBV25-1 with TRBJ1-2; 7 bases line up with TRBD1. The ends lost 2 bases at V and 3 bases at J; junction bases unmatched: 6. The CDR3 contains 15 residues. Germline-derived CDR1 and CDR2 are MGHDK and SYGVNS.

There are a few counts of this clone. This sequence joins TRBV7-9 and TRBJ2-7; 8 bases line up with TRBD1. CDR1 SEHNR and CDR2 FQNEAQ come from the germline V gene (reference sequence). V lost 7 bases and J lost 0; bases outside the gene matches: 5. The CDR3 has 14 residues. The CDR3 sequence: CASTHGQGSYEQYF. The CDR3 DNA is TGTGCCAGCACCCATGGACAGGGCTCCTACGAGCAGTACTTC.

The rearrangement joins TRBV6-6 to TRBJ2-7; tentative D call: TRBD2 (5 bases). The V end was cut by 0 bases, the J end by 2 bases, with 11 bases between. The V gene's germline CDR1 is MNHNY and CDR2 SVGAGI (reference sequence). The CDR3 totals 15 residues. CDR3 bases: TGTGCCAGCAGTTACTCATCCGGGAACGCCTACGAGCAGTACTTC. Translating gives CASSYSSGNAYEQYF.

This chain joins TRBV5-4 and TRBJ2-7, with 8 bases aligning to TRBD1. V lost 3 bases to trimming and J lost 1 base; unmatched junction nucleotides: 6. The length of the CDR3 is 15 residues. The germline CDR1 and CDR2 sequences are SGHNT and YYREEE (reference sequence). The DNA of the CDR3 is TGTGCCAGCAGCTCCGGGACAGGACTTTCCTACGAGCAGTACTTC. Its translation: CASSSGTGLSYEQYF.

The V gene is TRBV5-1, the J gene TRBJ2-3; 10 positions match TRBD2. This CDR3 has 15 amino acids. The trim removed 3 bases at V and 6 bases at J, leaving 7 bases unmatched. Germline lookup yields CDR1 SGHRS and CDR2 YFSETQ. The CDR3 DNA reads TGCGCCAGCAGCTACCTAGCGGGAGCGGGTGATACGCAGTATTTT. Protein sequence: CASSYLAGAGDTQYF.

This sequence joins TRBV7-9 and TRBJ1-5, with D maybe TRBD1 (6 bases). The CDR3 is made up of 14 amino acids. The V end was cut by 5 bases, the J end by 6 bases, with 14 bases between. Germline assignment: CDR1 SEHNR and CDR2 FQNEAQ (reference sequence). CDR3 in amino acids: CASSGRGLGQPQHF. CDR3 bases: TGTGCCAGCAGCGGTAGGGGGTTAGGTCAGCCCCAGCATTTT.

This rearrangement joins TRBV19 to TRBJ2-7; D possibly corresponds to TRBD1 (6 bases). The V gene's germline CDR1 is LNHDA and CDR2 SQIVND (reference sequence). The CDR3 is made up of 14 amino acids. The ends were cut back, 3 bases at V and 0 bases at J, with 9 bases in the middle. CDR3 sequence reads: CASSMGRGSYEQYF. The CDR3 DNA is TGTGCCAGTAGTATGGGCAGGGGCTCCTACGAGCAGTACTTC.

V and J are TRBV7-9 and TRBJ2-7; 15 nucleotides align to TRBD2. This CDR3 region has 17 residues. J gave up 0 bases and V 6 bases, and 6 bases lay outside the gene matches. The V gene's germline CDR1 is SEHNR and CDR2 FQNEAQ (reference sequence). The CDR3, as DNA: TGTGCCAGCAGGGGACTAGCGGGAGGCAAAAGCTCCTACGAGCAGTACTTC. Its translation: CASRGLAGGKSSYEQYF.

J is TRBJ1-2 and V is TRBV5-1; 9 bases line up with TRBD1. CDR1 SGHRS and CDR2 YFSETQ come from the germline V gene. Trimming took 0 bases from V and 4 from J; bases not matched to a gene: 1. This CDR3 spans 14 amino acids. The CDR3 spells CASSLVGQGYGYTF. The CDR3 DNA sequence: TGCGCCAGCAGCTTGGTGGGACAGGGCTATGGCTACACCTTC.

This clone showed up just once. The chain couples TRBV19 to TRBJ1-5; possible D gene TRBD1, 5 bases. The CDR3 has 14 residues. Germline V gives CDR1 LNHDA, CDR2 SQIVND (reference sequence). V was pared by 10 bases and J by 3 bases, with 16 bases between. CDR3 sequence reads: CATEGRGVNQPQHF. DNA for the CDR3: TGTGCCACTGAAGGGAGGGGAGTCAATCAGCCCCAGCATTTT.

This clone has just one count. This chain uses TRBV21-1 with TRBJ2-7; the table's D call, TRBD1, was not checked against the DNA. TRBV21-1 counts as a pseudogene. The CDR3 extends over 15 amino acids. The chain's CDR3 is CASSKCTGSRGEQYF. For the CDR3, the DNA is TGTGCCAGCAGCAAATGTACAGGGTCACGGGGCGAGCAGTACTTC.

J is TRBJ1-1 and V is TRBV27, with D possibly TRBD1 on 5 matching bases. This CDR3 contains 16 residues. Germline V lookup: CDR1 MNHEY, CDR2 SMNVEV (reference sequence). V was trimmed by 3 bases and J by 0 bases, leaving 14 bases between them. The chain's CDR3 is CASSFIPAGMNTEAFF. Here the CDR3 DNA reads TGTGCCAGCAGTTTTATCCCGGCAGGGATGAACACTGAAGCTTTCTTT.

This chain's CDR3 is CATLDRATDTQYF. The CDR3 DNA follows: TGTGCCACCTTGGACAGGGCCACAGATACGCAGTATTTT. The rearrangement uses TRBV28 and TRBJ2-3; 8 bases are a match to TRBD1. CDR1 and CDR2 from the germline V gene are MDHEN and SYDVKM. Trimming cost V 10 bases and J 2 bases; bases outside gene matches: 5. The CDR3 contains 13 residues.

The chain is built from TRBV7-2 and TRBJ2-5; D is undetermined. Looked up from germline, CDR1 is SGHTA and CDR2 is FQGNSA. This CDR3 has 13 amino acids. Trimming pared 4 bases from V and 4 bases from J, leaving 10 bases between. This CDR3 is CASSSRYAETQYF. The DNA of the CDR3 is TGTGCCAGCAGCTCCAGATATGCAGAGACCCAGTACTTC.

The chain uses TRBV27 and TRBJ1-1, with 7 bases that match TRBD1. CDR3 length equals 15 residues. After removal of 4 bases from V and 1 base from J, the junction contained 6 bases not matched to a gene. Per germline, CDR1 MNHEY and CDR2 SMNVEV (reference sequence). The CDR3 DNA is TGTGCCAGCAGTTCGACAGGGCCTACGAACACTGAAGCTTTCTTT. Amino acids: CASSSTGPTNTEAFF.

This CDR3 reads CASSESRRCPNYEQYF. The CDR3 DNA sequence: TGCGCCAGCAGTGAGTCGAGGCGGTGCCCCAACTACGAGCAGTACTTC. The chain recombines TRBV10-1 with TRBJ2-7; D not certain. Germline V CDR1 and CDR2: WNHNN, SYGVQD (reference sequence). Trimming took off 0 bases at V and 3 bases at J, with 15 bases between the two ends. The CDR3 consists of 16 residues.

This chain uses TRBV18 with TRBJ1-6; TRBD1 aligns across 7 bases. Unmatched junction bases numbered 22, after V lost 1 base and J lost 7 bases. The germline V gene encodes CDR1 KGHSH and CDR2 LQKENI. The CDR3 is 21 residues long. Here the CDR3 reads CASSPRYHSEKTGRKNSPLHF. Written as DNA, the CDR3 is TGTGCCAGCTCACCACGTTACCACAGCGAAAAGACAGGGCGTAAGAATTCACCCCTCCACTTT.

The chain has TRBV28 and TRBJ2-1; D may be TRBD1 (5 bases). This CDR3 has 14 residues. The V gene's germline CDR1 is MDHEN and CDR2 SYDVKM. V was pared by 8 bases and J by 3 bases, with 14 bases between. This chain's CDR3 is CASVTGAFYNEQFF. The DNA of the CDR3 is TGTGCCAGCGTGACTGGGGCCTTCTACAATGAGCAGTTCTTC.

The chain couples TRBV7-9 to TRBJ1-2; 9 bases align to TRBD1. Germline V gives CDR1 SEHNR, CDR2 FQNEAQ (reference sequence). This CDR3 is built from 14 residues. The junction had 3 bases not matched to a gene; V was cut back by 4 bases and J by 3 bases. Here the CDR3 reads CASSSGQGHYGYTF. CDR3 bases: TGTGCCAGCAGCTCGGGACAGGGCCACTATGGCTACACCTTC.

This clone was seen just once. The chain has TRBV28 and TRBJ2-2, with 9 bases that match TRBD1. Germline CDR1 reads MDHEN; CDR2 reads SYDVKM. The CDR3 has 15 amino acids. J lost 1 base, V lost 5 bases, and 2 bases had no gene match. Written as DNA, the CDR3 is TGTGCCAGCAGTCCGGACAGGGGGAACACCGGGGAGCTGTTTTTT. Translation: CASSPDRGNTGELFF.

This chain connects TRBV12-3 or TRBV12-4 to TRBJ1-4, with D unclear. The CDR3 loop spans 13 amino acids. The V end was cut by 6 bases, the J end by 5 bases, with 10 bases between. CDR3 nucleotide sequence: TGTGCCAGCAGCCGGTCTTACAATGAAAAACTGTTTTTT. This gives the protein CASSRSYNEKLFF.

The chain links TRBV27 to TRBJ2-3, with TRBD2 matching 9 bases. The CDR3 is made up of 15 amino acids. Unmatched junction bases numbered 5, after V lost 5 bases and J lost 2 bases. From germline, CDR1 is MNHEY and CDR2 SMNVEV (reference sequence). The CDR3 reads CASSISSGNTDTQYF. CDR3 bases: TGTGCCAGCAGTATCTCTAGCGGGAACACAGATACGCAGTATTTT.

The V call is TRBV28, the J call TRBJ1-4; D not certain. CDR1 and CDR2 from the germline V gene are MDHEN and SYDVKM. Trimming cost V 6 bases and J 3 bases, with 11 bases left between them. The CDR3 runs to 14 residues. This chain's CDR3 is CASSSEVPNEKLFF. The CDR3 DNA follows: TGTGCCAGCAGCTCCGAGGTCCCTAATGAAAAACTGTTTTTT.

This clone was picked up a small number of times. The CDR3 DNA follows: TGTGCCAGCAGCCCCGGCGGGGGATTACAAGGCTACACCTTC. Its protein product is CASSPGGGLQGYTF. The chain uses TRBV5-4 and TRBJ1-2; possibly TRBD1 for D (5 bases). V dropped 4 bases and J dropped 8 bases, with 18 bases sitting between them. CDR1 SGHNT and CDR2 YYREEE come from the germline V gene (reference sequence). This CDR3 has 14 residues.

The rearrangement joins TRBV20-1 to TRBJ2-1, with TRBD2 matching over 12 bases. The CDR3 runs 11 residues. V lost 5 bases to trimming and J lost 11 bases; unmatched junction nucleotides: 1. CDR1 is DFQATT, CDR2 SNEGSKA, per germline (reference sequence). This CDR3 is CSAGLAGKQFF. DNA for the CDR3: TGCAGTGCTGGACTAGCGGGGAAGCAGTTCTTC.

The J gene is TRBJ1-1, the V gene TRBV28, with 8 bases lining up with TRBD1. The germline CDR1 and CDR2 sequences are MDHEN and SYDVKM. The V and J ends lost 3 bases and 4 bases, in that order; junction bases with no gene match: 1. The CDR3 is 13 residues long. The chain's CDR3 is CASSFTGGTEAFF. The CDR3 DNA sequence: TGTGCCAGCAGTTTCACAGGGGGCACTGAAGCTTTCTTT.

The chain carries TRBV9 and TRBJ1-2; D call uncertain. Germline CDR1 is SGDLS and CDR2 is YYNGEE. This CDR3 has 14 residues. The germline V and J ends were trimmed by 3 bases and 4 bases, with 13 bases remaining between them. The CDR3 loop reads CASSADSGIYGYTF. The CDR3 nucleotides read TGTGCCAGCAGCGCCGACTCGGGGATCTATGGCTACACCTTC. Complete variable domain (other parts from reference TRBV9 and TRBJ1-2): DSGVTQTPKHLITATGQRVTLRCSPRSGDLSVYWYQQSLDQGLQFLIQYYNGEERAKGNILERFSAQQFPDLHSELNLSSLELGDSALYFCASSADSGIYGYTFGSGTRLTVV.